A selection of T cell receptor beta chains follows, all from one sample in a study of blood T cell repertoires in COVID-19. Using immunoSEQ multiplex PCR, the repertoire was profiled, and TCRdb retains in-frame clones only, with some absent. Among roughly 360,000 clones listed, 75% to 90% were seen once. Sequencing input: PBMCs or T cells enriched from blood (not recorded which). The receptors here all came from a woman between 50 and 59 years old who had recovered from COVID-19. Each CDR3 is given with its conserved first and last residue. Fields, in order: V gene, D gene, clone size, J gene, CDR3 DNA, CDR3 protein. D genes are given only for firm matches. Clone size is stated in some rows and not others, as once, few, many or a class when expanded.

V: TRBV7-8; D: TRBD2; size: .; J: TRBJ2-5; DNA: TGTGCCAGCAGCCTGAGCGGGGGTAGGGAGACCCAGTACTTC; CDR3: CASSLSGGRETQYF
V: TRBV10-3; D: TRBD1; size: once; J: TRBJ1-2; DNA: TGTGCCATCAGTGAGTCGGCGGGCGGAGGGACAGGGCCCTCCGGAGCTTTCTATGGCTACACCTTC; CDR3: CAISESAGGGTGPSGAFYGYTF
V: TRBV7-9; D: TRBD1; size: .; J: TRBJ1-3; DNA: TGTGCCAGCAGCCTCACAGGGGCGGGAAACACCATATATTTT; CDR3: CASSLTGAGNTIYF
V: TRBV10-3; D: TRBD1; size: .; J: TRBJ2-7; DNA: TGTGCCATCAGTGAAAACACAGGGGGCAATCTTTACGAGCAGTACTTC; CDR3: CAISENTGGNLYEQYF
V: TRBV27; D: TRBD2; size: .; J: TRBJ2-7; DNA: TGTGCCAGCAGTTCCACGCACCGACTAGCGACTTACTCGTACTTC; CDR3: CASSSTHRLATYSYF
V: TRBV28; D: TRBD2; size: .; J: TRBJ2-7; DNA: TGTGCCAGCAGTCCCGTGGGGCGGGGGAACTACGAGCAGTACTTC; CDR3: CASSPVGRGNYEQYF
V: TRBV19; D: .; size: .; J: TRBJ1-4; DNA: TGTGCCAGTAGTCCCCCGACAGTGGAAAAACTGTTTTTT; CDR3: CASSPPTVEKLFF
V: TRBV6-5; D: TRBD1; size: .; J: TRBJ1-1; DNA: TGTGCCAGCACCCCAAGGACAGGGCGTCACACTGAAGCTTTCTTT; CDR3: CASTPRTGRHTEAFF
V: TRBV7-2; D: .; size: once; J: TRBJ2-7; DNA: TGTGCCAGCAGCCGGGTCGGCCCGGCGGACGAGCAGTACTTC; CDR3: CASSRVGPADEQYF
V: TRBV21-1; D: .; size: .; J: TRBJ2-7; DNA: TGTGCCAGCAGTCCCGGGACTAACTACGAGCAGTACTTC; CDR3: CASSPGTNYEQYF
V: TRBV9; D: .; size: .; J: TRBJ1-6; DNA: TGTGCCAGCAGCGTCCGCGTCGATTCACCCCTCCACTTT; CDR3: CASSVRVDSPLHF
V: TRBV9; D: .; size: .; J: TRBJ1-3; DNA: TGTGCCAGCAGCGTAGCTCCGGGGTCGAGCTCTGGAAACACCATATATTTT; CDR3: CASSVAPGSSSGNTIYF
V: TRBV25-1; D: TRBD1; size: once; J: TRBJ1-6; DNA: TGTGCCAGCAGGAGGGCAGGGGGCTCCTATAATTCACCCCTCCACTTT; CDR3: CASRRAGGSYNSPLHF
V: TRBV3-1/TRBV3-2; D: .; size: once; J: TRBJ1-5; DNA: TGTGCCAGCAGCCGGTCGGGGAATCAGCCCCAGCATTTT; CDR3: CASSRSGNQPQHF
V: TRBV9; D: TRBD2; size: .; J: TRBJ2-4; DNA: TGTGCCAGCAGCGTATTGAGCGGGGGACCGGAAAACATTCAGTACTTC; CDR3: CASSVLSGGPENIQYF
V: TRBV7-2; D: TRBD1; size: .; J: TRBJ1-4; DNA: TGTGCCAGCAGCACTTGGACAGGGGGAGGAGAAAAACTGTTTTTT; CDR3: CASSTWTGGGEKLFF
V: TRBV7-2; D: TRBD2; size: .; J: TRBJ2-3; DNA: TGTGCCAGCAGCCGTCGTAGCGGGGGGCCAGATACGCAGTATTTT; CDR3: CASSRRSGGPDTQYF